A single sample gave rise to the 18 T cell receptor beta chains below, sequenced in a study of cytomegalovirus exposure and HLA in healthy donors. Use of 60 Vbeta and 13 Jbeta primers characterized the PCR. TCRdb's table, derived via immunoSEQ multiplex PCR, lists solely in-frame clones and lacks some. The repertoire table contains 100,000 or so clones. Sequences were obtained from PBMCs. The receptor set was obtained from a woman aged 25 to 39 in good health and CMV-seronegative.

V gene TRBV25-1 combines with J gene TRBJ2-4; 8 nucleotides line up with TRBD1. In germline, CDR1 is MGHDK, CDR2 SYGVNS. J was trimmed by 7 bases and V by 3 bases; bases with no gene match: 5. The CDR3 covers 14 residues. CDR3 amino acids: CASSETGAKNIQYF. In DNA, the CDR3 is TGTGCCAGCAGTGAGACAGGGGCTAAGAACATTCAGTACTTC.

This chain joins TRBV5-1 and TRBJ1-1, with 7 bases matching TRBD1. V shed 5 bases and J 4 bases; nucleotides not matched to a gene: 8. Germline V gene sequence: CDR1 SGHRS, CDR2 YFSETQ. This CDR3 has 14 amino acids. In nucleotides, the CDR3 is TGCGCCAGCAGTTTGAACAGGGGAATCACTGAAGCTTTCTTT. Translated: CASSLNRGITEAFF.

CDR3 region: CASNPSGGYEQYF. In nucleotides, the CDR3 is TGTGCCAGCAACCCTAGCGGGGGGTACGAGCAGTACTTC. V gene TRBV9 combines with J gene TRBJ2-5, with 11 bases matching TRBD2. The J call could be wrong; TRBJ2-7 is a better fit for the DNA end. Germline lookup yields CDR1 SGDLS and CDR2 YYNGEE. The CDR3 totals 13 residues.

The chain employs TRBV28 and TRBJ2-6; TRBD2 agrees at 16 bases. This CDR3 comprises 20 residues. Looked up from germline, CDR1 is MDHEN and CDR2 is SYDVKM. V lost 2 bases to trimming and J lost 0 bases; unmatched junction nucleotides: 4. The CDR3 reads CASSLRGLAGGPSGANVLTF. In DNA form, the CDR3 reads TGTGCCAGCAGTTTACGGGGACTAGCGGGAGGGCCCTCTGGGGCCAACGTCCTGACTTTC.

The chain carries TRBV7-9 and TRBJ2-2; no reliable D call. Per the germline V gene, CDR1 is SEHNR and CDR2 is FQNEAQ (reference sequence). Trimming removed 3 bases from V and 11 bases from J, with 10 bases in between. This CDR3 spans 12 amino acids. The CDR3 loop is CASSFRQAELFF. The CDR3 DNA is TGTGCCAGCAGCTTCAGACAAGCCGAGCTGTTTTTT.

The V gene is TRBV27, the J gene TRBJ2-4; 9 bases align to TRBD2. Germline CDR1 reads MNHEY; CDR2 reads SMNVEV (reference sequence). Trimming cost V 6 bases and J 3 bases; bases outside gene matches: 12. This CDR3 spans 17 amino acids. The CDR3 here is CASRQTARLADKNIQYF. The CDR3 DNA sequence: TGTGCCAGCAGACAGACAGCCAGACTAGCGGACAAAAACATTCAGTACTTC.

The V and J genes are TRBV7-9 and TRBJ2-1; possible D gene TRBD2, 6 bases. With 10 bases removed from V and 7 bases from J, the gap between germline ends came to 23 bases. CDR1 and CDR2 from the germline V gene are SEHNR and FQNEAQ (reference sequence). CDR3 length: 15 residues. The CDR3 is CAIIPRDSPGNEQFF. In DNA form, the CDR3 reads TGTGCCATCATCCCCCGGGACTCCCCAGGGAATGAGCAGTTCTTC.

The gene calls are TRBV7-2 and TRBJ2-2; 9 bases are a match to TRBD2. Germline V gene sequence: CDR1 SGHTA, CDR2 FQGNSA. Trimming cost V 2 bases and J 5 bases; bases outside gene matches: 6. The CDR3 has 16 residues. The chain's CDR3 is CASSLLAGRVTGELFF. The CDR3 nucleotides read TGTGCCAGCAGCTTACTAGCGGGAAGGGTAACCGGGGAGCTGTTTTTT. Full variable domain (remainder filled in from reference TRBV7-2 and TRBJ2-2): GAGVSQSPSNKVTEKGKDVELRCDPISGHTALYWYRQSLGQGLEFLIYFQGNSAPDKSGLPSDRFSAERTGGSVSTLTIQRTQQEDSAVYLCASSLLAGRVTGELFFGEGSRLTVL.

The V gene is TRBV11-2, the J gene TRBJ2-7; D might be TRBD1 (5 bases). Germline V gene sequence: CDR1 SGHAT, CDR2 FQNNGV. Trimming stripped 6 bases from V and 2 bases from J, with 14 bases between. This CDR3 is 14 amino acids long. CDR3 nucleotides: TGTGCCAGCAGTTCAGGGTCTCCCCCCTACGAGCAGTACTTC. Translated: CASSSGSPPYEQYF.

The chain uses TRBV28 and TRBJ1-1; TRBD1 might be the D (5 bases). The CDR3 runs to 15 residues. CDR1 and CDR2 (germline): MDHEN, SYDVKM. Trimming pared 7 bases from V and 1 base from J, leaving 16 bases between. Here the CDR3 reads CASTPTSDKNTEAFF. In DNA form, the CDR3 reads TGTGCCAGCACCCCCACCTCGGACAAGAACACTGAAGCTTTCTTT.

V and J are TRBV15 and TRBJ2-1; TRBD2 matches 12 bases. Germline V gene sequence: CDR1 LNHNV, CDR2 YYDKDF (reference sequence). The junction had 4 bases not matched to a gene; V was cut back by 1 base and J by 6 bases. The CDR3 has 16 amino acids. The CDR3 sequence is CATSRAGTSGSNEQFF. The CDR3 bases are TGTGCCACCAGCAGAGCGGGGACTAGCGGGTCCAATGAGCAGTTCTTC.

The V and J genes are TRBV10-3 and TRBJ2-3; 13 bases are shared with TRBD2. Looked up from germline, CDR1 is ENHRY and CDR2 is SYGVKD. Unmatched junction bases numbered 3, after V lost 5 bases and J lost 1 base. The CDR3 runs to 16 residues. Here the CDR3 reads CAISFGTSGGTDTQYF. The CDR3 DNA sequence: TGTGCCATCAGTTTCGGGACTAGCGGGGGCACAGATACGCAGTATTTT.

The genes are TRBV5-1 and TRBJ2-3; TRBD2 aligns across 11 bases. V was pared by 1 base and J by 2 bases, with 9 bases of the junction left unmatched. Germline CDR1 SGHRS, CDR2 YFSETQ. The length of the CDR3 is 18 residues. The CDR3 DNA reads TGCGCCAGCAGCTTGTCTTTGACTAGCGGGGAGCTCACAGATACGCAGTATTTT. This encodes CASSLSLTSGELTDTQYF.

The DNA for the CDR3 is TGTGCCAGTAGTATCGTATTGAGGGGGCGTCACACAGATACGCAGTATTTT. This gives the protein CASSIVLRGRHTDTQYF. The genes are TRBV19 and TRBJ2-3; 7 bases are a match to TRBD1. With V trimmed by 3 bases and J by 2 bases, 11 bases remained unmatched. This CDR3 spans 17 amino acids. The germline V gene has CDR1 LNHDA and CDR2 SQIVND (reference sequence).

This chain connects TRBV5-4 to TRBJ2-7; 9 bases fit TRBD1. J lost 0 bases, V lost 4 bases, and 5 bases had no gene match. The CDR3 is 15 residues long. Germline V gene data show CDR1 as SGHNT and CDR2 as YYREEE (reference sequence). Here the CDR3 reads CASSRTGDYSYEQYF. CDR3 sequence (DNA): TGTGCCAGCAGCCGGACAGGGGACTACTCCTACGAGCAGTACTTC.

The rearrangement links TRBV5-1 to TRBJ1-1; 10 positions agree with TRBD1. The J segment lost 5 bases and the V segment lost 4 bases, leaving 11 bases of the junction unmatched. The CDR3 has 16 amino acids. The germline CDR1 and CDR2 sequences are SGHRS and YFSETQ. The CDR3, as DNA: TGCGCCAGCAGCCCGGGGGGGACAGGGGTAGGGACTGAAGCTTTCTTT. This encodes CASSPGGTGVGTEAFF.

This rearrangement joins TRBV27 to TRBJ2-6, with D uncertain. The V end was cut by 0 bases, the J end by 4 bases, with 4 bases between. Germline assignment: CDR1 MNHEY and CDR2 SMNVEV (reference sequence). This CDR3 has 14 amino acids. CDR3 nucleotides: TGTGCCAGCAGTTTATCGGGCGGGGCCAACGTCCTGACTTTC. It specifies CASSLSGGANVLTF. Full variable domain (rest looked up from reference TRBV27 and TRBJ2-6): EAQVTQNPRYLITVTGKKLTVTCSQNMNHEYMSWYRQDPGLGLRQIYYSMNVEVTDKGDVPEGYKVSRKEKRNFPLILESPSPNQTSLYFCASSLSGGANVLTFGAGSRLTVL.

The V gene is TRBV6-1, the J gene TRBJ2-3; TRBD2 matches at 8 bases. Trimming cost V 6 bases and J 6 bases; bases outside gene matches: 11. Germline-derived CDR1 and CDR2 are MNHNS and SASEGT. This CDR3 comprises 15 residues. CDR3 nucleotide sequence: TGTGCCAGCAGGCCAGCGGGGGCCCGGGGGGATACGCAGTATTTT. As protein: CASRPAGARGDTQYF.